This TCR beta chain stems from a study of radiotherapy plus CTLA-4 blockade in lung cancer. General study results and limits: In blood, early T cell clone dynamics reportedly predicted response best, together with interferon-beta. The study found tumor-derived TCR clones expanded in blood after radiotherapy plus ipilimumab.

The sample holds one count of this clone. Antigen unknown. V dropped 3 bases and J dropped 6 bases, with 16 bases sitting between them. The CDR3 has 14 residues. Looked up from germline, CDR1 is SGHRS and CDR2 is YFSETQ. The method was immunoSEQ multiplex PCR; TCRdb's version includes in-frame clones alone and lacks a portion of them. Counted here are 50,000 to 85,000 clones, about 83% occurring once; the ten biggest clones make up 4% to 5%. The sequencing here drew on peripheral blood, taken from a patient treated with radiotherapy plus ipilimumab. This sequence originates from a human donor with non-small cell lung cancer who had a partial response to radiotherapy plus ipilimumab. The V and J genes are TRBV5-1 and TRBJ2-7, with TRBD2 as a possible D gene (5 bases). The CDR3 bases are TGCGCCAGCAGCTCAACCTCTACTAGATCCGAGCAGTACTTC. Amino acids: CASSSTSTRSEQYF.